The clone carrying this T cell receptor (beta chain) was seen ten or more times. By flow cytometry, patients selected for sequencing had shown an expansion of CD8+CD57+ cells. The data were obtained in a study of CD8+CD57+ T cells in acquired aplastic anemia. Losses at the gene ends were 8 bases for V and 6 bases for J; bases not matched to a gene: 7. The CDR3 covers 13 residues. The germline gives CDR1 LNHDA, CDR2 SQIVND (reference sequence). CDR3 and TCR beta VDJ profiling relied on genomic DNA as the template. TCRdb re-derived calls from the reads in MiXCR, one entry per CDR3 protein. This sample has around 500,000 distinct CDR3 sequences, with around 32% found just once.

The sample consisted of sorted CD4+, CD8+, or CD8+CD57+ T cells (not recorded which) from PBMCs. The source is a human donor with aplastic anemia. V usage is TRBV19 and J usage is TRBJ2-3; TRBD2 matches at 8 bases. In DNA form, the CDR3 reads TGTGCCAGTGGGACTAGGAACGAGGATACGCAGTATTTT. This gives the protein CASGTRNEDTQYF.